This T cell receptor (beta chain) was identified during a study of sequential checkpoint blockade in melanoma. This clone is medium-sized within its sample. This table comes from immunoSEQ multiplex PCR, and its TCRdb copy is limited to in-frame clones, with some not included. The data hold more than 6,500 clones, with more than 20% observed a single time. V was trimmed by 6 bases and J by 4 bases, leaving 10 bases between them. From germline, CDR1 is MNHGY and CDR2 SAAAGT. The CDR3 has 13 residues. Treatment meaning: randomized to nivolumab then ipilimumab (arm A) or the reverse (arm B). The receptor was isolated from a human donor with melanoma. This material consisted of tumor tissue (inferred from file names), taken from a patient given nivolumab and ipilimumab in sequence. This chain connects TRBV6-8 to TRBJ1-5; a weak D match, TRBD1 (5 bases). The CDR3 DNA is TGTGCCAGCAGAATTGACAGAAATCAGCCCCAGCATTTT. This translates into CASRIDRNQPQHF.